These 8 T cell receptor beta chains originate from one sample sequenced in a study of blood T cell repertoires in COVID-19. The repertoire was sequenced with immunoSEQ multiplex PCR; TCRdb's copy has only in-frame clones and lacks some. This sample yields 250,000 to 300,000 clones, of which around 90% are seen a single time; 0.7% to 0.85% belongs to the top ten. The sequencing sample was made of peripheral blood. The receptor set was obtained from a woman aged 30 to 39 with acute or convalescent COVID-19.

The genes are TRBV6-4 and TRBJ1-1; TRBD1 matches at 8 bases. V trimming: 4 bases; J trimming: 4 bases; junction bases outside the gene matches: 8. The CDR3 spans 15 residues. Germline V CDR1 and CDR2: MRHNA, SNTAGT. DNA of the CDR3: TGTGCCAGCAGTGCCTCCACAGGGGGAGTCACTGAAGCTTTCTTT. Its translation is CASSASTGGVTEAFF.

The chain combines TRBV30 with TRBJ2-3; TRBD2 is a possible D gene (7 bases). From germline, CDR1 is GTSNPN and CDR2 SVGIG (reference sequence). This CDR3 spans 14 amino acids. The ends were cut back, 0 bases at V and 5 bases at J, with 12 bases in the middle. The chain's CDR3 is CAWSVGGAGDTQYF. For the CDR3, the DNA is TGTGCCTGGAGTGTTGGGGGGGCTGGAGATACGCAGTATTTT.

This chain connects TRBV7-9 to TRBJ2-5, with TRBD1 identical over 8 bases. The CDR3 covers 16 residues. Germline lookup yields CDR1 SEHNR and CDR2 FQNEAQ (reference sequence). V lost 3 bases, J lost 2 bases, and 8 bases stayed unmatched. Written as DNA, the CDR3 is TGTGCCAGCAGCTTGACCAGGGGGCGCCGGCAAGAGACCCAGTACTTC. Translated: CASSLTRGRRQETQYF.

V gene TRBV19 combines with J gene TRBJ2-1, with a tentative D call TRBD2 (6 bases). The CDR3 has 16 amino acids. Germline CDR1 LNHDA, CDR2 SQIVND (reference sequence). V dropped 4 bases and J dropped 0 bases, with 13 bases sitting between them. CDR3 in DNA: TGTGCCAGTAGTACCCGGGACTTGAGCTCCTACAATGAGCAGTTCTTC. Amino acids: CASSTRDLSSYNEQFF.

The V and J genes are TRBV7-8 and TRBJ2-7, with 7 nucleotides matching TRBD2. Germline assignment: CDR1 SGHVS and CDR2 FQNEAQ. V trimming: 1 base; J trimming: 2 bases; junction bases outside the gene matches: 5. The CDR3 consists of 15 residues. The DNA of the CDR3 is TGTGCCAGCAGCTTAGGGTCTAGCGGCACCTACGAGCAGTACTTC. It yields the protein CASSLGSSGTYEQYF. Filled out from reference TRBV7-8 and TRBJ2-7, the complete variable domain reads GAGVSQSPRYKVAKRGQDVALRCDPISGHVSLFWYQQALGQGPEFLTYFQNEAQLDKSGLPSDRFFAERPEGSVSTLKIQRTQQEDSAVYLCASSLGSSGTYEQYFGPGTRLTVT.

CDR3 nucleotide sequence: TGTGCCAGCAGTCCCCGGGACAGCCTCTACGAGCAGTACTTC. Translated, it gives CASSPRDSLYEQYF. V gene TRBV25-1 combines with J gene TRBJ2-7; 7 bases agree with TRBD1. Germline trimming cut 5 bases from V and 3 bases from J; bases unmatched to any gene: 7. The CDR3 spans 14 residues. Germline V gene sequence: CDR1 MGHDK, CDR2 SYGVNS.

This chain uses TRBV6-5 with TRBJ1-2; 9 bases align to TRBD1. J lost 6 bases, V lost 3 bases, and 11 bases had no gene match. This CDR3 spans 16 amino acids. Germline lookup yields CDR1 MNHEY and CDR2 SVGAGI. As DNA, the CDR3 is TGTGCCAGCAGTTATCATAATCGCCGGGACAGGGATGGCTACACCTTC. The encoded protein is CASSYHNRRDRDGYTF.

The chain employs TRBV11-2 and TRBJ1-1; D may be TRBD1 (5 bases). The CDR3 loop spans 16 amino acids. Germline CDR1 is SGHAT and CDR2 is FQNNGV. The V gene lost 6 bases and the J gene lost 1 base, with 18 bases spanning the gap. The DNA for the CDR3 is TGTGCCAGCAGAGATTTTGGGGGGGGAGGGAACACTGAAGCTTTCTTT. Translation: CASRDFGGGGNTEAFF.